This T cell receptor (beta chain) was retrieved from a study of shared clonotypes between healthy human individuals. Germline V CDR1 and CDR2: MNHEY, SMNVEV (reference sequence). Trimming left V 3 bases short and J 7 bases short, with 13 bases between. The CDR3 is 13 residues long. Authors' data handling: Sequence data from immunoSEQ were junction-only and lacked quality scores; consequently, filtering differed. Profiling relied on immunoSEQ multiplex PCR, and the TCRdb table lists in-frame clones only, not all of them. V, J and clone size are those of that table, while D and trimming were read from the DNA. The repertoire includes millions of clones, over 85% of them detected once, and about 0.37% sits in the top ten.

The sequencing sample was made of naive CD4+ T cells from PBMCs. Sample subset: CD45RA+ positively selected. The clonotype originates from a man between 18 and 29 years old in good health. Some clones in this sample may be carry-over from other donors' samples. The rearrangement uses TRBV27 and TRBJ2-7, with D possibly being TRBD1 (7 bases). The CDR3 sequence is CASSFPGGREQYF. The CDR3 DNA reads TGTGCCAGCAGTTTCCCAGGGGGGCGGGAGCAGTACTTC.